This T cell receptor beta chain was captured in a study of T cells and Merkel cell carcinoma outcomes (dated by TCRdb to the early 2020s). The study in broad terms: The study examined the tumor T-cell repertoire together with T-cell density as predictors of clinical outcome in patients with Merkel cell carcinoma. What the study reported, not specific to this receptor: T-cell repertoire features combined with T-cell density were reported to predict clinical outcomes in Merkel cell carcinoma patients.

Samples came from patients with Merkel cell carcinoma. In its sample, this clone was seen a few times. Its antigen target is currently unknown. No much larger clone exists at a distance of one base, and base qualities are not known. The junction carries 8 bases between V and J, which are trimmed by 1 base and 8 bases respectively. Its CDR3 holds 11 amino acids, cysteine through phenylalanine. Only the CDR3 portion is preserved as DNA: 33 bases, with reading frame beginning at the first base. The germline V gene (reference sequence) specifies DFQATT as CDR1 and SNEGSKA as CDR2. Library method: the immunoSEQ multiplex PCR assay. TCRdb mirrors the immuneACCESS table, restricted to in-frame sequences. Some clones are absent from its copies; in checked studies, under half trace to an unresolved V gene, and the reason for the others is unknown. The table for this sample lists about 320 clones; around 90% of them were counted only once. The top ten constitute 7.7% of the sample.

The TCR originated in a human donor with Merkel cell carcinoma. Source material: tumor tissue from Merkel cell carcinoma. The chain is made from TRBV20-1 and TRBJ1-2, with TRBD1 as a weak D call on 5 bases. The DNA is TGCAGTGCTAGAGGACAGCCCGGCTACACCTTC. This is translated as CSARGQPGYTF.